This T cell receptor beta chain was recorded in a study of cytomegalovirus exposure and HLA in healthy donors. Study-wide background: The same platform used for the approximately 670 first-cohort repertoires was also used for the approximately 120 validation repertoires, as a later analysis reported. Study outcomes and limitations: Overall, around 160 TCR beta chains were annotated as cytomegalovirus-associated. Per published reports, the classifier diagnosed cytomegalovirus status with high specificity and sensitivity.

This clone was counted only a few times. Its target is unknown. V was clipped by 5 bases and J by 6 bases; unmatched bases: 7. Per germline, CDR1 MNHEY and CDR2 SMNVEV (reference sequence). This CDR3 is 14 amino acids long. From the approximately 120-subject validation cohort, which was separate from the roughly 620-subject first cohort, the donors were drawn. Some clones are missing from TCRdb's copy, which holds only in-frame ones; the method was immunoSEQ multiplex PCR. Of fewer than 250,000 clones listed, roughly 84% were seen once; the top ten hold around 15%. The specimen sequenced was PBMCs. The clonotype was recovered from a woman younger than 45 in good health and CMV-seropositive. J is TRBJ1-5 and V is TRBV27; 7 bases map to TRBD1. The CDR3 reads CASSRGGSGQPQHF. CDR3 in DNA: TGTGCCAGCAGTCGAGGGGGCTCGGGTCAGCCCCAGCATTTT.